This T cell receptor (beta chain) was sequenced during a study of response to subunit inactivated influenza vaccine. Each CDR3 protein is one row after TCRdb ran MiXCR on the RT-PCR reads. Counted here are fewer than 700,000 distinct CDR3 sequences, 10% to 15% occurring once; the ten biggest clones make up around 13%. Study findings and constraints: It was suggested by the authors that few new T cells are recruited by each seasonal influenza vaccination.

For this clonotype: Its cognate antigen is unknown.

This CDR3 has 13 amino acids. Germline CDR1 is SNHLY and CDR2 is FYNNEI. The V end was cut by 7 bases, the J end by 8 bases, with 15 bases between. The chain links TRBV2 to TRBJ2-4; a weak D match, TRBD1 (6 bases). The specimen was PBMCs from blood, collected 45 days after vaccination. This TCR came from a man in his fifties or sixties who received an inactivated influenza vaccine. CDR3 in amino acids: CASNRDEGDIQYF. CDR3 bases: TGTGCCAGCAACCGGGATGAGGGGGACATTCAGTACTTC.